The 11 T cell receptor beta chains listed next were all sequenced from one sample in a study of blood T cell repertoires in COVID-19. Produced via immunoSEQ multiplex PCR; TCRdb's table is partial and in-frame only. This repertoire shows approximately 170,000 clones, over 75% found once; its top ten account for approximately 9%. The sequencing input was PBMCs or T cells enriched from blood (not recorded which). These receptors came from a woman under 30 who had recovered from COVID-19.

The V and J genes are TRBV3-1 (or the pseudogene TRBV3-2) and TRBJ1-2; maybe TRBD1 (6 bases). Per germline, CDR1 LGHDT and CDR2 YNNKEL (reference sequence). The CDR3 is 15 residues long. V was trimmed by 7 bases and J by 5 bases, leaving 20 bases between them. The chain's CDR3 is CASTHQQGALYGYTF. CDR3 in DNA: TGTGCCAGCACCCATCAACAGGGCGCATTGTATGGCTACACCTTC.

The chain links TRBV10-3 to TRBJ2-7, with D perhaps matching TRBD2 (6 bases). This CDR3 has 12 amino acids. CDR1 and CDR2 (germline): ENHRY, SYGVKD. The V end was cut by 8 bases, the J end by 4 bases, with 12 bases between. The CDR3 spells CAIVGLRYEQYF. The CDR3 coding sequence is TGTGCCATCGTCGGACTACGGTACGAGCAGTACTTC.

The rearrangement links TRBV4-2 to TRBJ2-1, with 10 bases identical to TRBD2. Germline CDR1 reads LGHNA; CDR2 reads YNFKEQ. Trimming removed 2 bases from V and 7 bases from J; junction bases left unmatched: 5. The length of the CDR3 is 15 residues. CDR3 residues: CASSQLGLAKNEQFF. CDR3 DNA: TGTGCCAGCAGCCAACTGGGACTAGCGAAGAATGAGCAGTTCTTC.

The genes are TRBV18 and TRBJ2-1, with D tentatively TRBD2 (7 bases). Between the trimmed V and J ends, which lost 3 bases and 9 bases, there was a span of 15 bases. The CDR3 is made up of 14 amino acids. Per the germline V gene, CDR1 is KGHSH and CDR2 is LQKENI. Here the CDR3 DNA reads TGTGCCAGCTCACCTCAAACGGGGGGCACTGAGCAGTTCTTC. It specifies CASSPQTGGTEQFF.

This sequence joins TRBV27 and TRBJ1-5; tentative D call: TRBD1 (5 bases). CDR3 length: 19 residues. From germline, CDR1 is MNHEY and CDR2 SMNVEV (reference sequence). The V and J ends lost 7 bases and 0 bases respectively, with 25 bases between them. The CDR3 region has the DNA TGTGCCAGCAAAGGGGTAGGTACAAGGCGATGGGGTAGCAATCAGCCCCAGCATTTT. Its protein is CASKGVGTRRWGSNQPQHF.

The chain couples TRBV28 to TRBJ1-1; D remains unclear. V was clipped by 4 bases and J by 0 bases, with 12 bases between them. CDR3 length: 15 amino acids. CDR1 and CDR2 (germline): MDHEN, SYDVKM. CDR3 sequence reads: CASSSWTLMNTEAFF. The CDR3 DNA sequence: TGTGCCAGCAGTTCTTGGACTCTAATGAACACTGAAGCTTTCTTT.

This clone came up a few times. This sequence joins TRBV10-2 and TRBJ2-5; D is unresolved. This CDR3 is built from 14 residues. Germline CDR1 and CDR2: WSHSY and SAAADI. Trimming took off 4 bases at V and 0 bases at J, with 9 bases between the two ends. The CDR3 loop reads CASSVNGYQETQYF. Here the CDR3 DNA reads TGCGCCAGCAGTGTAAACGGGTACCAAGAGACCCAGTACTTC.

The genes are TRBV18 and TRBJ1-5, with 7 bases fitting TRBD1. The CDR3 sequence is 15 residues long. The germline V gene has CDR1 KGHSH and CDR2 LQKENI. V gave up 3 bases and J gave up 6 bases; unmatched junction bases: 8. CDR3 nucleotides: TGTGCCAGCTCACCTTCAGGGGGAGAAGGTCAGCCCCAGCATTTT. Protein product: CASSPSGGEGQPQHF.

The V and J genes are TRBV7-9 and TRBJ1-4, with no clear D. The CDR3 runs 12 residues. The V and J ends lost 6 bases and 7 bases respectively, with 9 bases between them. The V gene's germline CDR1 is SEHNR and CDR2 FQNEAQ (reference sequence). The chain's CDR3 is CASRMESEKLFF. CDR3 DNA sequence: TGTGCCAGCAGGATGGAGAGTGAAAAACTGTTTTTT.

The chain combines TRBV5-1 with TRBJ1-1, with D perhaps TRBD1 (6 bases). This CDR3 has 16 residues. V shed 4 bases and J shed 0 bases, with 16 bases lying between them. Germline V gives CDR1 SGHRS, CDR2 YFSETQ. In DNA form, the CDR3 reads TGCGCCAGCAGCCGTGCCTCGGACAGCATGAACACTGAAGCTTTCTTT. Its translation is CASSRASDSMNTEAFF.

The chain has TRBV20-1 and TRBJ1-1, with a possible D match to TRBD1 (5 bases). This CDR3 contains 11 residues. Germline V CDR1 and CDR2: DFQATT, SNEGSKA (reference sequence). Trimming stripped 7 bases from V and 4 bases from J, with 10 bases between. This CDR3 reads CSVGRGTEAFF. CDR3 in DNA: TGCAGTGTGGGGCGGGGCACTGAAGCTTTCTTT.